The source of this T cell receptor beta chain is a study of blood T cell repertoires in COVID-19. Per the authors' pipeline: Reference gene primer amplification yielded estimated nucleated cell counts. Using immunoSEQ multiplex PCR, the repertoire was profiled, and TCRdb retains in-frame clones only, with some absent. V and J calls and clone size follow that table, whereas D and trimming were derived from the DNA. The profile covers 250,000 or so clones, with approximately 89% appearing a single time and roughly 8% taken by the ten largest. This CDR3 is 14 amino acids long. Losses at the gene ends were 0 bases for V and 6 bases for J; bases not matched to a gene: 1. Germline CDR1 and CDR2: SGDLS and YYNGEE.

The rearrangement joins TRBV9 to TRBJ2-3; TRBD2 matches at 10 bases. Sequencing used peripheral blood. The sequence derives from a man aged 40-55 years with active or convalescent COVID-19. The CDR3 nucleotides are TGTGCCAGCAGCGTAGAGACTAGCGGGGATACGCAGTATTTT. This sequence encodes CASSVETSGDTQYF.